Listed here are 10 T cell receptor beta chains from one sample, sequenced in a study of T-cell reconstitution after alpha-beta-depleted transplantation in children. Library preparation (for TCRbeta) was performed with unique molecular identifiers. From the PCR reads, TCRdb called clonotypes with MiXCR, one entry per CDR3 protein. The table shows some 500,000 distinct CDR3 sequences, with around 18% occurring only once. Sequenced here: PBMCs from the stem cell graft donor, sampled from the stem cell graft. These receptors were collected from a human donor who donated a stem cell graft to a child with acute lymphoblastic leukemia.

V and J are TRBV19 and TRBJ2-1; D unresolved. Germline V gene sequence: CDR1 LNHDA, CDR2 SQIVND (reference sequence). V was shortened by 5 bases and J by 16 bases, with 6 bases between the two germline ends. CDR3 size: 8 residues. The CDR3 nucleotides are TGTGCCAGTAGTGGCAGTTTCTTC. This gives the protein CASSGSFF.

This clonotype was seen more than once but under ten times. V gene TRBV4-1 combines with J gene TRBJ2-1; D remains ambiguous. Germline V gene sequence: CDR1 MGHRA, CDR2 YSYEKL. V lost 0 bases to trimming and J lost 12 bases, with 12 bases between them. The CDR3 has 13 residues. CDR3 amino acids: CASSQDQPLPQFF. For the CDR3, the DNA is TGCGCCAGCAGCCAAGATCAGCCGCTACCGCAGTTCTTC.

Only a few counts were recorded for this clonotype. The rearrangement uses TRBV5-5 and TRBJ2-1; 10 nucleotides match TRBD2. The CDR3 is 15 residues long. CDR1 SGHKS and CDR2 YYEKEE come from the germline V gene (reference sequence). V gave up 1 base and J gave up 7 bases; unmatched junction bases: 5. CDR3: CASSLSSGRTNEQFF. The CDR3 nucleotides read TGTGCCAGCAGCTTGTCTAGCGGGAGAACGAATGAGCAGTTCTTC.

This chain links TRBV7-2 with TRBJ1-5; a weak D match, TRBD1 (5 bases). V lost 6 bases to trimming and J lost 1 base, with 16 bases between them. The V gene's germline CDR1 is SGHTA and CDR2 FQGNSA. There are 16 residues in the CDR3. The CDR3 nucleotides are TGTGCCAGCAGTAACTGGGGGAGAGGAAGCAATCAGCCCCAGCATTTT. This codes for CASSNWGRGSNQPQHF.

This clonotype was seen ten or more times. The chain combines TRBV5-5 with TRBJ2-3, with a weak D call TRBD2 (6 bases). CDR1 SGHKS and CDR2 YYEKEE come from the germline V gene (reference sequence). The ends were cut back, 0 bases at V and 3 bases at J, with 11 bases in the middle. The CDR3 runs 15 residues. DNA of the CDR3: TGTGCCAGCAGCTTGGGTGGCGGGATAACAGATACGCAGTATTTT. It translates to CASSLGGGITDTQYF.

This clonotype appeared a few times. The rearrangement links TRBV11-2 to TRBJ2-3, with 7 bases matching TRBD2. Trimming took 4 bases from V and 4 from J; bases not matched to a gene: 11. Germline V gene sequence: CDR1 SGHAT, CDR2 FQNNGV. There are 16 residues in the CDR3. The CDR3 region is CASSSFLAERADTQYF. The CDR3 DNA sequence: TGTGCCAGCAGCTCGTTCCTAGCGGAGAGGGCAGATACGCAGTATTTT.

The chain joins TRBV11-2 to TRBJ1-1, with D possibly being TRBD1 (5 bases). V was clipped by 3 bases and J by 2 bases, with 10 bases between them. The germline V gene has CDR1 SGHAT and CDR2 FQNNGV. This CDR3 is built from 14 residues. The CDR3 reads CASSLAGFNTEAFF. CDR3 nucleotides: TGTGCCAGCAGCTTGGCAGGGTTTAACACTGAAGCTTTCTTT.

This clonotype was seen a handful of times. CDR3 amino acids: CASSLGFAGTAYEQYF. CDR3 coding DNA: TGTGCCAGCAGCTTGGGTTTTGCGGGGACCGCCTACGAGCAGTACTTC. The genes are TRBV5-6 and TRBJ2-7, with D perhaps matching TRBD2 (6 bases). The CDR3 sequence is 16 residues long. V was shortened by 0 bases and J by 2 bases, with 15 bases between the two germline ends. The germline CDR1 and CDR2 sequences are SGHDT and YYEEEE.

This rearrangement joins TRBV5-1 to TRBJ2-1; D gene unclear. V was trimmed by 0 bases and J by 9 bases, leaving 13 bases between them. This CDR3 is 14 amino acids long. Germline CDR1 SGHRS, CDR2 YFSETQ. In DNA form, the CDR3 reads TGCGCCAGCAGCTTGGACGGATCCGTCCTTGAGCAGTTCTTC. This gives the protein CASSLDGSVLEQFF.

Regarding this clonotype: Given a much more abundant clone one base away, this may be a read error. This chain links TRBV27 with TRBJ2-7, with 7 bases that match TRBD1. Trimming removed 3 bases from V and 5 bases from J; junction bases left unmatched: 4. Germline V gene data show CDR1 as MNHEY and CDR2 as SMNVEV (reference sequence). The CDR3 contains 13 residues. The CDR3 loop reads CASSLGQYHEQYF. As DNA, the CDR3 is TGTGCCAGCAGTTTGGGACAGTACCACGAGCAGTACTTC.